Listed below are T cell receptor beta chains from one sample, sequenced in a study of T cell responses to AZD1222 COVID-19 vaccine. Using immunoSEQ multiplex PCR, the repertoire was profiled, and TCRdb retains in-frame clones only, with some absent. Of about 110,000 clones in the sample, around 90% were seen once. Source: peripheral blood, taken on day 0 of MenACWY control vaccination. The source of these receptors is an adult in good health. Both conserved end residues are part of each CDR3. The D gene is left open where the match is weak. Clone size is given for some rows only: seen once, a few or many times, or a class if the clone is expanded.

d_call j_call v_call clone_size cdr3_length cdr3_nt cdr3_aa
NA TRBJ1-1 TRBV9 NA 15 TGTGCCAGCAGCGTAGATCCCAGTCGTGGCACTGAAGCTTTCTTT CASSVDPSRGTEAFF
NA TRBJ2-2 TRBV11-3 NA 15 TGTGCCAGCAGCTCCTCCGGTACGAACACCGGGGAGCTGTTTTTT CASSSSGTNTGELFF
NA TRBJ2-1 TRBV6-2/TRBV6-3 NA 18 TGTGCCAGCAGTTACTCGAGTAGGGGATTGACATTATACAATGAGCAGTTCTTC CASSYSSRGLTLYNEQFF
NA TRBJ2-6 TRBV6-5 NA 14 TGTGCCAGCTACCAAGGGGTTGGGGCCAACGTCCTGACTTTC CASYQGVGANVLTF
NA TRBJ1-2 TRBV29-1 NA 12 TGCAGCGTTGACTGGGGGGCATTTGGCTACACCTTC CSVDWGAFGYTF
NA TRBJ2-7 TRBV5-6 medium-sized 12 TGTGCCAGCAGCTCTCGGGGTTACGAGCAGTACTTC CASSSRGYEQYF
NA TRBJ1-2 TRBV12-3/TRBV12-4 NA 13 TGTGCCAGCAACCTGAGGACTAACTATGGCTACACCTTC CASNLRTNYGYTF
TRBD2 TRBJ2-3 TRBV29-1 NA 14 TGCAGCGTTGAACTAGCGGTTAGCACAGATACGCAGTATTTT CSVELAVSTDTQYF
TRBD2 TRBJ2-7 TRBV7-6 NA 16 TGTGCCAGCAGCTCGTATAGCGGGAGGAGCTCCTACGAGCAGTACTTC CASSSYSGRSSYEQYF
NA TRBJ2-2 TRBV7-6 NA 15 TGTGCCAGCAGCTTAGTGGCAGGGTACACCGGGGAGCTGTTTTTT CASSLVAGYTGELFF
NA TRBJ1-2 TRBV28 NA 12 TGTGCCAGCAGTTACTCGGCCTATGGCTACACCTTC CASSYSAYGYTF
TRBD2 TRBJ2-7 TRBV7-9 NA 16 TGTGCCAGCAGCCTTTCGGGGCGGGGGGATTCCTACGAGCAGTACTTC CASSLSGRGDSYEQYF
TRBD1 TRBJ1-2 TRBV19 NA 14 TGTGCCAGTATGGACAGGACAGATAACTATGGCTACACCTTC CASMDRTDNYGYTF
TRBD1 TRBJ2-7 TRBV13 NA 15 TGTGCCAGCAGCCCAACGGACAGGGGCGGCCACGAGCAGTACTTC CASSPTDRGGHEQYF
TRBD1 TRBJ2-7 TRBV28 once 15 TGTGCCAGCAGTGGGGGTGGACAGGGCCTTTTCGAGCAGTACTTC CASSGGGQGLFEQYF
NA TRBJ2-2 TRBV7-2 NA 15 TGTGCCAGCAGCCAAGCTTGGGGGAGAACCGGGGAGCTGTTTTTT CASSQAWGRTGELFF
NA TRBJ2-6 TRBV9 NA 15 TGTGCCAGCAGCGTACCAAGTCAGGGGGCCAACGTCCTGACTTTC CASSVPSQGANVLTF
NA TRBJ2-1 TRBV5-1 NA 15 TGCGCCAGCAGCTTTGACGGAAGCTCCTACAATGAGCAGTTCTTC CASSFDGSSYNEQFF
NA TRBJ1-2 TRBV4-1 NA 17 TGCGCCAGCAGCCCCCTCCATTGGCAGGGCCCCAACTATGGCTACACCTTC CASSPLHWQGPNYGYTF
NA TRBJ1-2 TRBV19 NA 16 TGTGCCAGTAGTACCACGCCGCGGACCCCTAACTATGGCTACACCTTC CASSTTPRTPNYGYTF
TRBD1 TRBJ2-7 TRBV28 NA 15 TGTGCCAGCAGCTCGAACAGGGGGTTATCCTACGAGCAGTACTTC CASSSNRGLSYEQYF
NA TRBJ2-3 TRBV7-2 NA 14 TGTGCCAGCAGCTTAGTCAGGGGACAAGATACGCAGTATTTT CASSLVRGQDTQYF
TRBD1 TRBJ1-4 TRBV18 NA 14 TGTGCCAGCTCTCGACAGGGAACTAATGAAAAACTGTTTTTT CASSRQGTNEKLFF
TRBD1 TRBJ2-6 TRBV7-9 NA 16 TGTGCCAGCAGCAACAACAGGGGAAAGGGGGCCAACGTCCTGACTTTC CASSNNRGKGANVLTF
NA TRBJ2-5 TRBV7-9 NA 14 TGTGCCAGCAGCTACTTCGACTGGGGAGAGACCCAGTACTTC CASSYFDWGETQYF
NA TRBJ1-2 TRBV6-2/TRBV6-3 NA 14 TGTGCCAGCAACCCGGGTGGAGCCTTCTATGGCTACACCTTC CASNPGGAFYGYTF
TRBD1 TRBJ2-1 TRBV28 NA 16 TGTGCCAGCAGTTTAGGGACAGGGCTTATGGCCAATGAGCAGTTCTTC CASSLGTGLMANEQFF
NA TRBJ1-2 TRBV16 NA 10 TGTGCCAGCAGAGAGGAGGGCTACACCTTC CASREEGYTF
NA TRBJ1-6 TRBV5-1 NA 15 TGCGCCAGCAGCTTGGCCGGGACAAATAATTCACCCCTCCACTTT CASSLAGTNNSPLHF
NA TRBJ1-2 TRBV18 NA 15 TGTGCCAGCTCACCCGAGGTCAACCCCTTCTATGGCTACACCTTC CASSPEVNPFYGYTF
TRBD1 TRBJ2-1 TRBV11-3 NA 15 TGTGCCAGCAGCTTAGATGGGGGACAGGGGAATGAGCAGTTCTTC CASSLDGGQGNEQFF
NA TRBJ1-5 TRBV19 NA 16 TGTGCCAGTAGTATTGGGTACAGGGACGGTGATCAGCCCCAGCATTTT CASSIGYRDGDQPQHF